Below, 23 T cell receptor beta chains from the same sample are listed, as sequenced in a study of CD4+ T cells in melanoma. TCRdb's copy holds only in-frame clones and misses some; the assay was immunoSEQ multiplex PCR. Of about 50,000 clones listed, roughly nine tenths are singletons. The sample comprised peripheral blood. These receptors came from a human donor with melanoma.

The CDR3 sequence is CASSYSTGAANEKLFF. The CDR3 DNA reads TGTGCCAGCAGTTACTCCACAGGGGCGGCTAATGAAAAACTGTTTTTT. V and J are TRBV6-5 and TRBJ1-4; 7 bases align to TRBD1. Germline V lookup: CDR1 MNHEY, CDR2 SVGAGI. This CDR3 contains 16 residues. The J segment lost 3 bases and the V segment lost 0 bases, leaving 4 bases of the junction unmatched.

This sequence joins TRBV9 and TRBJ2-1, with 9 positions matching TRBD2. Germline trimming cut 0 bases from V and 8 bases from J; bases unmatched to any gene: 24. The length of the CDR3 is 21 residues. Germline CDR1 is SGDLS and CDR2 is YYNGEE. CDR3 in amino acids: CASSVDSRTIPTSGRADEQFF. CDR3 DNA sequence: TGTGCCAGCAGCGTAGATTCGCGGACGATCCCTACTAGCGGGCGGGCAGATGAGCAGTTCTTC.

The rearrangement links TRBV9 to TRBJ2-2; 7 bases fit TRBD2. CDR3 length equals 13 residues. Trimming at V came to 7 bases and at J to 1 base, leaving 1 base not matched to a gene. Germline CDR1 reads SGDLS; CDR2 reads YYNGEE. The CDR3 loop is CASRGGNTGELFF. In DNA form, the CDR3 reads TGTGCCAGCCGCGGGGGGAACACCGGGGAGCTGTTTTTT.

The J gene is TRBJ2-1, the V gene TRBV5-4, with D perhaps matching TRBD1 (7 bases). From germline, CDR1 is SGHNT and CDR2 YYREEE (reference sequence). The V and J ends lost 0 bases and 4 bases respectively, with 14 bases between them. The CDR3 spans 16 residues. CDR3 sequence (DNA): TGTGCCAGCAGCTTGGGGGCAGGGGGGATATACAATGAGCAGTTCTTC. It yields the protein CASSLGAGGIYNEQFF.

V usage is TRBV15 and J usage is TRBJ2-7, with D maybe TRBD2 (6 bases). This CDR3 spans 14 amino acids. V shed 0 bases and J shed 5 bases, with 11 bases lying between them. In germline, CDR1 is LNHNV, CDR2 YYDKDF (reference sequence). DNA for the CDR3: TGTGCCACCAGCAGAGAGGTCGGCGGGAACGAGCAGTACTTC. It translates to CATSREVGGNEQYF.

V gene TRBV7-2 combines with J gene TRBJ1-5, with D tentatively TRBD1 (6 bases). This CDR3 contains 15 residues. V was cut by 5 bases and J by 1 base, with 12 bases left in between. Germline V gene data show CDR1 as SGHTA and CDR2 as FQGNSA. CDR3 region: CASSAWTASNQPQHF. CDR3 coding DNA: TGTGCCAGCAGCGCCTGGACAGCCAGCAATCAGCCCCAGCATTTT.

The chain is built from TRBV27 and TRBJ2-1; a possible D gene is TRBD2 (6 bases). This CDR3 is 15 amino acids long. CDR1 is MNHEY, CDR2 SMNVEV, per germline (reference sequence). V was shortened by 0 bases and J by 9 bases, with 15 bases between the two germline ends. CDR3 nucleotides: TGTGCCAGCAGTTTATCCCTCGGAGGGCAATCTGAGCAGTTCTTC. This translates into CASSLSLGGQSEQFF.

The V and J genes are TRBV7-2 and TRBJ2-1; TRBD1 or TRBD2 may be the D gene (6 bases each). Trimming pared 3 bases from V and 10 bases from J, leaving 13 bases between. The germline CDR1 and CDR2 sequences are SGHTA and FQGNSA. The CDR3 has 13 residues. The CDR3 coding sequence is TGTGCCAGCAGCTTCGAGGGGGGCGAAGAGCAGTTCTTC. The encoded protein is CASSFEGGEEQFF.

The chain has TRBV7-8 and TRBJ2-2, with D perhaps matching TRBD1 or TRBD2 (6 bases each). CDR1 and CDR2 from the germline V gene are SGHVS and FQNEAQ. CDR3 size: 17 residues. The ends were cut back, 2 bases at V and 0 bases at J, with 13 bases in the middle. The CDR3: CASSLSLGGANTGELFF. In DNA form, the CDR3 reads TGTGCCAGCAGCTTAAGTTTGGGGGGCGCGAACACCGGGGAGCTGTTTTTT.

The chain has TRBV7-9 and TRBJ2-7, with TRBD1 matching 8 bases. This CDR3 has 15 residues. Losses at the gene ends were 5 bases for V and 2 bases for J; bases not matched to a gene: 8. The germline V gene encodes CDR1 SEHNR and CDR2 FQNEAQ (reference sequence). In DNA form, the CDR3 reads TGTGCCAGCAGCCCCGGACAGGGATATGCCTACGAGCAGTACTTC. Translating gives CASSPGQGYAYEQYF. The whole variable domain, remainder taken from reference TRBV7-9 and TRBJ2-7, is DTGVSQNPRHKITKRGQNVTFRCDPISEHNRLYWYRQTLGQGPEFLTYFQNEAQLEKSRLLSDRFSAERPKGSFSTLEIQRTEQGDSAMYLCASSPGQGYAYEQYFGPGTRLTVT.

The chain is built from TRBV5-1 and TRBJ2-1; 7 bases are shared with TRBD1. Germline V CDR1 and CDR2: SGHRS, YFSETQ. V was clipped by 0 bases and J by 10 bases; unmatched bases: 1. CDR3 length: 12 residues. The CDR3 protein is CASSLVGGEQFF. The CDR3 DNA reads TGCGCCAGCAGCTTGGTAGGGGGCGAGCAGTTCTTC. Looking up the rest from reference TRBV5-1 and TRBJ2-1 gives the full variable domain: KAGVTQTPRYLIKTRGQQVTLSCSPISGHRSVSWYQQTPGQGLQFLFEYFSETQRNKGNFPGRFSGRQFSNSRSEMNVSTLELGDSALYLCASSLVGGEQFFGPGTRLTVL.

The V call is TRBV7-2, the J call TRBJ1-5; D gene uncertain. Trimming stripped 7 bases from V and 6 bases from J, with 22 bases between. The germline V gene has CDR1 SGHTA and CDR2 FQGNSA. CDR3 size: 16 residues. This chain's CDR3 is CASTPIPSEVVQPQHF. CDR3 nucleotides: TGTGCCAGCACCCCGATCCCCAGTGAAGTCGTTCAGCCCCAGCATTTT.

The chain recombines TRBV27 with TRBJ1-5, with D maybe TRBD1 (5 bases). The CDR3 runs to 15 residues. Germline V gene sequence: CDR1 MNHEY, CDR2 SMNVEV (reference sequence). V lost 8 bases and J 0 bases, leaving 14 bases between the germline ends. CDR3 sequence: CASQRDLASNQPQHF. The CDR3 DNA follows: TGTGCCAGCCAAAGGGACCTCGCTAGCAATCAGCCCCAGCATTTT.

This sequence joins TRBV7-3 and TRBJ2-2; 7 bases line up with TRBD1. V shed 0 bases, J shed 5 bases, and the junction held 3 bases outside the gene matches. The CDR3 is 15 amino acids. In germline, CDR1 is SGHTA, CDR2 FQGTGA. The CDR3 loop is CASSLTRGQTGELFF. The CDR3 coding sequence is TGTGCCAGCAGCTTAACTCGGGGACAGACCGGGGAGCTGTTTTTT.

CDR3 bases: TGTGCCAGCAGTGCCCGGACTAGCGGTCGCACAGATACGCAGTATTTT. It yields the protein CASSARTSGRTDTQYF. The V call is TRBV2, the J call TRBJ2-3; TRBD2 matches 10 bases. This CDR3 contains 16 residues. From germline, CDR1 is SNHLY and CDR2 FYNNEI. Losses at the gene ends were 4 bases for V and 1 base for J; bases not matched to a gene: 5.

The chain uses TRBV7-6 and TRBJ2-1, with TRBD1 matching 9 bases. The CDR3 totals 15 residues. The V segment lost 7 bases and the J segment 1 base; nucleotides outside the gene matches: 5. Germline V gives CDR1 SGHVS, CDR2 FNYEAQ. CDR3 DNA: TGTGCCAGCAACAGGGGGCCCGGGTCCTACAATGAGCAGTTCTTC. Translating gives CASNRGPGSYNEQFF. The full variable domain, rest sourced from reference TRBV7-6 and TRBJ2-1, is GAGVSQSPRYKVTKRGQDVALRCDPISGHVSLYWYRQALGQGPEFLTYFNYEAQQDKSGLPNDRFSAERPEGSISTLTIQRTEQRDSAMYRCASNRGPGSYNEQFFGPGTRLTVL.

The chain recombines TRBV5-5 with TRBJ2-7, with 11 bases fitting TRBD1. With 4 bases clipped from V and 1 base from J, the junction kept 4 bases outside the gene matches. In germline, CDR1 is SGHKS, CDR2 YYEKEE (reference sequence). The CDR3 runs 15 residues. CDR3 sequence reads: CASSGGQGASYEQYF. CDR3 in DNA: TGTGCCAGCAGCGGTGGACAGGGGGCTTCCTACGAGCAGTACTTC.

The chain combines TRBV5-1 with TRBJ2-2, with D hard to call. The V gene lost 5 bases and the J gene lost 0 bases, with 8 bases spanning the gap. The CDR3 totals 14 residues. Germline values: CDR1 SGHRS, CDR2 YFSETQ. Here the CDR3 reads CASRFQTNTGELFF. In nucleotides, the CDR3 is TGCGCCAGCAGGTTTCAGACGAACACCGGGGAGCTGTTTTTT.

A single count supports this clone. The chain couples TRBV7-9 to TRBJ2-3; D is unclear. Germline V CDR1 and CDR2: SEHNR, FQNEAQ (reference sequence). The CDR3 has 16 amino acids. The V end was cut by 4 bases, the J end by 0 bases, with 14 bases between. CDR3 nucleotide sequence: TGTGCCAGCAGCTATGCCCTTCGCACTAGCACAGATACGCAGTATTTT. Its translation: CASSYALRTSTDTQYF.

The chain is built from TRBV28 and TRBJ1-5; the D is unclear. V was shortened by 1 base and J by 5 bases, with 0 bases between the two germline ends. The V gene's germline CDR1 is MDHEN and CDR2 SYDVKM. This CDR3 region has 11 residues. The CDR3 reads CASSLYQPQHF. The CDR3 bases are TGTGCCAGCAGTTTATATCAGCCCCAGCATTTT.

This chain uses TRBV28 with TRBJ2-1; D might be TRBD2 (5 bases). This CDR3 region has 13 residues. Germline V gene sequence: CDR1 MDHEN, CDR2 SYDVKM. The CDR3 loop is CASIGGVRVEQFF. CDR3 DNA: TGTGCGTCGATCGGCGGAGTGAGGGTTGAGCAGTTCTTC.

The chain links TRBV4-3 to TRBJ2-1, with 10 bases fitting TRBD2. CDR3 size: 16 residues. Per the germline V gene, CDR1 is LGHNA and CDR2 is YSLEER. Unmatched junction bases numbered 3, after V lost 0 bases and J lost 4 bases. The CDR3 sequence is CASSQDLAGEYNEQFF. The CDR3 DNA follows: TGCGCCAGCAGCCAAGATCTAGCGGGGGAGTACAATGAGCAGTTCTTC.

The V call is TRBV7-6, the J call TRBJ1-3; tentative D call: TRBD1 (6 bases). This CDR3 is built from 15 residues. Germline assignment: CDR1 SGHVS and CDR2 FNYEAQ. V dropped 2 bases and J dropped 4 bases, with 12 bases sitting between them. The CDR3 loop is CASSLIPGAGNTIYF. In DNA, the CDR3 is TGTGCCAGCAGCTTAATTCCAGGGGCCGGAAACACCATATATTTT.